This T cell receptor beta chain was identified in a study of blood T cell repertoires in COVID-19. Repertoires were generated with immunoSEQ multiplex PCR, while TCRdb's copy carries only in-frame clones and drops some. The table includes 140,000 to 150,000 clones, 80% to 90% detected once. The sample was peripheral blood. The TCR comes from a man in his 60s with active or convalescent COVID-19.

The CDR3 region has the DNA TGTGCCAGCAGCATCCTTCTGGACAGGAGCCCTGAAGCTTTCTTT. Translated, it gives CASSILLDRSPEAFF. V is TRBV7-9 and J is TRBJ1-1; TRBD1 matches at 7 bases. This CDR3 is built from 15 residues. CDR1 and CDR2 (germline): SEHNR, FQNEAQ (reference sequence). V shed 5 bases, J shed 6 bases, and the junction held 12 bases outside the gene matches.